The rows below give T cell receptor beta chains drawn from one sample of a study of T cell changes during pregnancy in multiple sclerosis. Method: immunoSEQ multiplex PCR; TCRdb's copy keeps in-frame clones and lacks some. Among over 55,000 clones listed, around 87% were seen once. Sequencing was done on a sample of peripheral blood from another person, used as feeder cells. These receptors came from a human donor whose cells served as feeder cells for cultures in a pregnancy study. Each CDR3 is given with its conserved first and last residue. A D gene is named only where the DNA matches it firmly. The size field is filled for only some rows; it gives once, few, many or a size class.

TRBV28	few	.	TRBJ1-6	CAVLTGTPPFNSPLHF	TGTGCCGTTTTAACAGGGACTCCTCCCTTTAATTCACCCCTCCACTTT
TRBV7-6	.	TRBD1	TRBJ2-7	CASSLGTGFSYEQYF	TGTGCCAGCAGCTTAGGGACAGGGTTCTCCTACGAGCAGTACTTC
TRBV5-6	.	TRBD2	TRBJ2-7	CASTRGGITYEQYF	TGTGCCAGCACCCGCGGGGGAATCACCTACGAGCAGTACTTC
TRBV4-1	.	.	TRBJ1-2	CASSQVGGINYGYTF	TGCGCCAGCAGCCAAGTTGGAGGGATAAACTATGGCTACACCTTC
TRBV6-6	.	TRBD1	TRBJ1-1	CASSYRGQGEAFF	TGTGCCAGCAGTTATAGGGGGCAGGGTGAAGCTTTCTTT
TRBV6-5	.	.	TRBJ1-2	CASSYQGGYYGYTF	TGTGCCAGCAGTTACCAGGGCGGATACTATGGCTACACCTTC
TRBV7-6	.	.	TRBJ2-6	CASSLGPPESNVLTF	TGTGCCAGCAGCTTAGGCCCTCCTGAGTCCAACGTCCTGACTTTC
TRBV25-1	once	TRBD2	TRBJ2-7	CASSEPGTSGTYEQYF	TGTGCCAGCAGTGAACCAGGGACTAGCGGCACCTACGAGCAGTACTTC
TRBV6-5	once	.	TRBJ1-1	CASSYGIGGTEAFF	TGTGCCAGCAGTTACGGAATAGGAGGGACTGAAGCTTTCTTT
TRBV4-3	.	.	TRBJ2-7	CASSQVRRGSYEQYF	TGCGCCAGCAGCCAAGTACGCAGGGGCTCCTACGAGCAGTACTTC
TRBV4-3	.	.	TRBJ2-5	CASSQDSRTREETQYF	TGCGCCAGCAGCCAAGATTCGCGAACTAGAGAAGAGACCCAGTACTTC
TRBV30	.	.	TRBJ1-4	CAWSVGAGEKLFF	TGTGCCTGGAGTGTGGGGGCCGGGGAAAAACTGTTTTTT
TRBV19	.	.	TRBJ2-5	CASSIAAGSETQYF	TGTGCCAGTAGTATAGCCGCAGGGTCCGAGACCCAGTACTTC
TRBV12-5	.	TRBD2	TRBJ2-1	CASGLGILAGSSYNEQFF	TGTGCTAGTGGTTTGGGGATCCTAGCGGGGAGCTCCTACAATGAGCAGTTCTTC
TRBV4-3	.	.	TRBJ2-1	CASSQEVGSQQFF	TGCGCCAGCAGCCAAGAGGTAGGGTCTCAGCAGTTCTTC
TRBV9	.	.	TRBJ2-1	CASSVDYKGVYNEQFF	TGTGCCAGCAGCGTGGACTACAAGGGGGTCTACAATGAGCAGTTCTTC
TRBV7-9	.	.	TRBJ1-1	CASSLGEGATEAFF	TGTGCCAGCAGCTTAGGAGAGGGAGCAACTGAAGCTTTCTTT
TRBV30	.	.	TRBJ1-6	CASDFGSSYNSPLHF	TGTGCCTCGGACTTTGGAAGCTCCTATAATTCACCCCTCCACTTT
TRBV5-1	.	.	TRBJ2-3	CASSFSGEAATDTQYF	TGCGCCAGCAGCTTCTCAGGGGAGGCGGCAACAGATACGCAGTATTTT
TRBV9	.	.	TRBJ1-6	CASSVGGDNSPLHF	TGTGCCAGCAGCGTAGGGGGGGATAATTCACCCCTCCACTTT
TRBV2	.	TRBD1	TRBJ2-6	CASSEQGTGANVLTF	TGTGCCAGCAGCGAACAGGGGACTGGGGCCAACGTCCTGACTTTC
TRBV6-5	.	.	TRBJ2-7	CASGTPYEQYF	TGTGCCAGTGGGACACCATACGAGCAGTACTTC
TRBV6-5	.	TRBD2	TRBJ2-7	CASSYQGLAGKEQYF	TGTGCCAGCAGTTATCAGGGACTAGCGGGAAAAGAGCAGTACTTC
TRBV9	.	TRBD1	TRBJ2-7	CASSPGQGGYEQYF	TGTGCCAGCAGCCCTGGACAGGGAGGTTACGAGCAGTACTTC
TRBV10-2	.	.	TRBJ2-7	CASSDGRVSYEQYF	TGCGCCAGCAGTGATGGCAGAGTTTCCTACGAGCAGTACTTC